This TCR beta chain was obtained from a study of T cell responses to AZD1222 COVID-19 vaccine. CDR1 is SGHKS, CDR2 YYEKEE, per germline (reference sequence). This CDR3 is 17 amino acids long. With V trimmed by 4 bases and J by 6 bases, 12 bases remained unmatched. Sequencing was performed with immunoSEQ multiplex PCR; in TCRdb, only in-frame clones are kept and a portion is missing. Counted here are around 120,000 clones, more than 85% occurring once; the ten biggest clones make up approximately 1.2%. The rearrangement uses TRBV5-5 and TRBJ2-1; 11 positions agree with TRBD2. The sequenced sample was peripheral blood, obtained on day 0 of AZD1222 vaccination. The TCR sequence derives from an adult in good health. CDR3 sequence reads: CASSLQLLAGVPNEQFF. CDR3 coding DNA: TGTGCCAGCAGCCTTCAGCTACTAGCGGGAGTTCCCAATGAGCAGTTCTTC.